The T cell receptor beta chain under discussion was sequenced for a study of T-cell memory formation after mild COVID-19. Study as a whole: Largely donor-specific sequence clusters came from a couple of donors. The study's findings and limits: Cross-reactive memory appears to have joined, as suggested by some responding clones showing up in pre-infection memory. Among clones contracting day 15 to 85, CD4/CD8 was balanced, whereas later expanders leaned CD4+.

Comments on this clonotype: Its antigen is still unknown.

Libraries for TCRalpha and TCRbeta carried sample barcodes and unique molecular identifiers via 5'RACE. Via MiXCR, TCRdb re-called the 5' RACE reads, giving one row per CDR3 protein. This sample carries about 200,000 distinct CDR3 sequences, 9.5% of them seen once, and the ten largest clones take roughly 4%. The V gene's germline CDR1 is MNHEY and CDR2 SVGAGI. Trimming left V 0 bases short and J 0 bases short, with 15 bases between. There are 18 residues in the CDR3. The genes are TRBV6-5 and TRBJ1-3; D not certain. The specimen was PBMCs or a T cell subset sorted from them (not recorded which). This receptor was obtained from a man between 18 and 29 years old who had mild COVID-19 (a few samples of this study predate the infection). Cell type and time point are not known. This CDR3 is CASSYSTGNIYSGNTIYF. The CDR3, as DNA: TGTGCCAGCAGTTACTCGACTGGGAATATTTACTCTGGAAACACCATATATTTT.